This entry is about one TCR beta chain. Its antigen is currently unknown. The data belong to a study of cytomegalovirus exposure and HLA in healthy donors. Study results and caveats: When the data were analyzed later, several of the most significant clusters appeared to be linked to common viral pathogens. Later on, an analysis tied over 15,000 TCR beta sequences to HLA alleles at 0.05 false discovery rate.

Vbeta (60) and Jbeta (13) primers were used in the PCR. Clones were sequenced by immunoSEQ multiplex PCR, and TCRdb holds only the in-frame ones, with some missing. The data contain roughly 120,000 clones, approximately 77% of them singletons. This CDR3 contains 11 residues. Germline CDR1 is LNHDA and CDR2 is SQIVND (reference sequence). The V gene lost 3 bases and the J gene lost 10 bases, with 7 bases spanning the gap. Input material: PBMCs. The sequence was obtained from a man aged 45 to 65 in good health and CMV-seropositive. The V and J genes are TRBV19 and TRBJ2-1; D is undetermined. The CDR3 protein is CASSIGVEQFF. The CDR3 DNA reads as TGTGCCAGTAGTATCGGAGTGGAGCAGTTCTTC.